A selection of T cell receptor beta chains follows, all from one sample in a study of CD8 T cells in ankylosing spondylitis. In TCRdb, the 5' RACE reads were re-called with MiXCR into one record per CDR3 protein. The sample holds some 240,000 distinct CDR3 sequences; 6% to 8% are singletons and the top ten take approximately 15%. The sequenced material came from blood, either unsorted or a sorted T cell fraction (not recorded which). Receptors were obtained from a male donor with ankylosing spondylitis. The CDR3 runs from the conserved cysteine through the conserved F or W. The order of the fields is J gene, V gene, D gene, clone size, CDR3 DNA, CDR3 protein. The D gene is left open where the match is weak. Clone size appears in some rows only: once, few, many, or a class for an expanded clone.

TRBJ1-4 | TRBV25-1 | . | many | TGTGCCAGCAACGGGGGGGAAAAACTGTTTTTT | CASNGGEKLFF
TRBJ2-1 | TRBV7-9 | TRBD2 | many | TGTGCCAGCAGCTTCGGGAGGGTGCCTTACAATGAGCAGTTCTTC | CASSFGRVPYNEQFF
TRBJ1-6 | TRBV9 | . | few | TGTGCCAGCACACGGACCGACCGCTCCTATAATTCACCCCTCCACTTT | CASTRTDRSYNSPLHF
TRBJ2-7 | TRBV2 | . | many | TGTGCCAGCAGTGATAGGACCTACGAGCAGTACTTC | CASSDRTYEQYF
TRBJ2-1 | TRBV19 | . | many | TGTGCCAGTAGTATTTTGGCAGACAGCTCCTACAATGAGCAGTTCTTC | CASSILADSSYNEQFF
TRBJ2-1 | TRBV7-3 | TRBD2 | many | TGTGCCAGCAGCCCTAGCGGGGGGGCGAACAATGAGCAGTTCTTC | CASSPSGGANNEQFF
TRBJ1-1 | TRBV19 | . | few | TGTGCCAGTAGTATACGAGTGCGGGGAATCGAAGCTTTCTTT | CASSIRVRGIEAFF
TRBJ2-7 | TRBV6-1 | . | . | TGTGCCAGCAGTCAAATGAGGATGAAGTTCGAGCAGTACTTC | CASSQMRMKFEQYF
TRBJ2-7 | TRBV20-1 | . | . | TGCAGTGCTAGTCCCTTCACCTACGAGCAGTACTTC | CSASPFTYEQYF
TRBJ1-1 | TRBV7-9 | . | many | TGTGCCAGCAGCTTATTAGGGAACCTTAACACTGAAGCTTTCTTT | CASSLLGNLNTEAFF
TRBJ1-2 | TRBV7-9 | . | many | TGTGCCAGCAGCCTAGCCGGGACTGTCTATGGCTACACCTTC | CASSLAGTVYGYTF
TRBJ2-2 | TRBV7-8 | TRBD2 | . | TGTGCCAGCAGCTTAAAGGGACTAACGACCGGGGAGCTGTTTTTT | CASSLKGLTTGELFF
TRBJ2-5 | TRBV4-1 | TRBD2 | many | TGCGCCAGCAGTCAAAAGGGGACTAGGCGGGAGACCCAGTACTTC | CASSQKGTRRETQYF
TRBJ2-4 | TRBV28 | TRBD1 | many | TGTGCCAGCAGTTACCGGGACAGACCGGCCAAAAACATTCAGTACTTC | CASSYRDRPAKNIQYF
TRBJ2-1 | TRBV29-1 | TRBD2 | many | TGCAGCGTTCGGGGGACTAAATTTAGAAATGAGCAGTTCTTC | CSVRGTKFRNEQFF
TRBJ2-1 | TRBV6-2/TRBV6-3 | TRBD2 | many | TGTGCCAGCAGCCCAAGGTGGGGACTAGGGTACAAAGGGACCTACAATGAGCAGTTCTTC | CASSPRWGLGYKGTYNEQFF
TRBJ2-1 | TRBV19 | TRBD2 | many | TGTGCCAGTAACCCCTCATACTTACAACTAGCGGGACCGAATGAGCAGTTCTTC | CASNPSYLQLAGPNEQFF
TRBJ2-7 | TRBV7-3 | TRBD1 | . | TGTGCCAGCAGCCTGACAGGGGGCAAATTGGACGAGCAGTACTTC | CASSLTGGKLDEQYF
TRBJ2-7 | TRBV5-1 | TRBD1 | . | TGCGCCAGCAGCTTCACCGGGACAGAAGTCTGGGAGCAGTACTTC | CASSFTGTEVWEQYF
TRBJ2-7 | TRBV15 | . | few | TGTGCCACCAGCAGATTCCCCGGGGCCTCTAGCTCCTACGAGCAGTACTTC | CATSRFPGASSSYEQYF
TRBJ1-1 | TRBV6-2/TRBV6-3 | . | many | TGTGCCAGCAGCCCTTACTCTCCCAACACTGAAGCTTTCTTT | CASSPYSPNTEAFF
TRBJ2-2 | TRBV4-3 | . | many | TGCGCCAGCAGCCAATCAGGGAGGATCACCGGGGAGCTGTTTTTT | CASSQSGRITGELFF
TRBJ2-2 | TRBV29-1 | . | many | TGCAGCGCTAGACCAGGGTTGTACACCGGGGAGCTGTTTTTT | CSARPGLYTGELFF
TRBJ2-7 | TRBV6-1 | . | many | TGTGCCAGCAACAAGGGAGACAGCCCTTACGAGCAGTACTTC | CASNKGDSPYEQYF
TRBJ2-7 | TRBV7-9 | . | . | TGTGCCAGCACCCAAGTTGGTCCCTCCTACGAGCAGTACTTC | CASTQVGPSYEQYF
TRBJ2-2 | TRBV19 | . | many | TGTGCCAGTAGGTTGGGGGAGAACACCGGGGAGCTGTTTTTT | CASRLGENTGELFF
TRBJ2-3 | TRBV12-3/TRBV12-4 | TRBD2 | many | TGTGCCAGCAGTCCCGGGACTAGCGGCCCCACAGATACGCAGTATTTT | CASSPGTSGPTDTQYF
TRBJ2-1 | TRBV28 | TRBD2 | many | TGTGCCAGCAGTTTATTTAGCGGGGGTTACAATGAGCAGTTCTTC | CASSLFSGGYNEQFF
TRBJ1-2 | TRBV29-1 | . | many | TGCAGCGTTGAGGCAGGGTTAGTGGACGGCTACACCTTC | CSVEAGLVDGYTF
TRBJ1-1 | TRBV5-1 | TRBD1 | many | TGCGCCAGCAGGAATGGACAGGGAAACACTGAAGCTTTCTTT | CASRNGQGNTEAFF
TRBJ1-2 | TRBV27 | . | many | TGTGCCAGCAGATCCGACAGCTCTGGCTACACCTTC | CASRSDSSGYTF
TRBJ2-2 | TRBV29-1 | . | many | TGCAGCGTTGTTGGGAACTCCGGGGAGCTGTTTTTT | CSVVGNSGELFF
TRBJ2-7 | TRBV15 | . | . | TGTGCCACCAGTCACCCGGGGGCAGGGGCGACCTACGAGCAGTACTTC | CATSHPGAGATYEQYF
TRBJ1-2 | TRBV7-2 | . | many | TGTGCCAGCAGCTTGGGGCGCTTGTACTATGGCTACACCTTC | CASSLGRLYYGYTF
TRBJ1-2 | TRBV6-5 | TRBD1 | few | TGTGCCAGCAGTTACCTTATGATACAGGGGAGCTATGGCTACACCTTC | CASSYLMIQGSYGYTF
TRBJ1-1 | TRBV7-9 | . | many | TGTGCCAGCAGCCCGCGTGGAGGGACGAACACTGAAGCTTTCTTT | CASSPRGGTNTEAFF
TRBJ2-3 | TRBV6-5 | TRBD2 | . | TGTGCCAGCAGTTACTCTCCGCTAGCGGGGGGCCGTGGCACAGATACGCAGTATTTT | CASSYSPLAGGRGTDTQYF
TRBJ2-4 | TRBV20-1 | . | many | TGCAGTGCCGCCACACCGTTTGCCAAAAACATTCAGTACTTC | CSAATPFAKNIQYF
TRBJ2-5 | TRBV6-1 | TRBD2 | many | TGTGCCAGCAGTCCAACCCTTCTAGCGGCAGAAGAGACCCAGTACTTC | CASSPTLLAAEETQYF
TRBJ1-1 | TRBV29-1 | . | . | TGCAGCGTTGGGCCAATGGCTTTCTTT | CSVGPMAFF
TRBJ2-2 | TRBV4-1 | TRBD2 | few | TGCGCCAGCAGCCAAGGGATTCGGACTAGCGGGATTACGGGAGGCACCGGGGAGCTGTTTTTT | CASSQGIRTSGITGGTGELFF
TRBJ2-3 | TRBV14 | . | . | TGTGCCAGCAGCCTTGCGGCAGGCCCCCATACGCAGTATTTT | CASSLAAGPHTQYF
TRBJ2-7 | TRBV7-8 | . | many | TGTGCCAGCAGGTATACAGGCCGGGAAGGCTACGAGCAGTACTTC | CASRYTGREGYEQYF
TRBJ2-5 | TRBV5-1 | TRBD2 | many | TGCGCCAGCAGCTTGGACGGACTAGCGACTCAAGAGACCCAGTACTTC | CASSLDGLATQETQYF
TRBJ1-3 | TRBV5-1 | . | many | TGCGCCAGCAGCTTACCAGGGACTGGAAACACCATATATTTT | CASSLPGTGNTIYF